This T cell receptor (beta chain) was identified in a study of T cells in Graves' hyperthyroidism and ophthalmopathy. Study in general: Peripheral blood was obtained at initial diagnosis, preceding any treatment.

The study's findings and limits: A 13 V-J model separated ophthalmopathy from stable hyperthyroidism.

Regarding this clonotype: The antigen is unknown. Mismatch with germline at one junction end may stem from a read error.

It was uncontrolled infection, other autoimmune disease, pregnancy or lactation that excluded patients. The CDR3 spans 14 residues. CDR1 is SNHLY, CDR2 FYNNEI, per germline. Template material for amplifying TCR beta CDR3 regions consisted of RNA transcripts. Primed by the HTBI set, a first-round RT-PCR was run on the TCR CDR3. One entry per CDR3 protein results from TCRdb running MiXCR on the multiplex PCR reads. There are some 500,000 distinct CDR3 sequences in the sample; around 22% occur only once, and about 11% lies in the top ten. The chain combines TRBV2 with TRBJ1-3; maybe TRBD1 (5 bases). The specimen was blood. The source is a woman aged 25 to 45 with Graves' ophthalmopathy. This CDR3 is CAISRGQPRNTIYF. CDR3 DNA sequence: TGTGCCATCAGTAGGGGCCAGCCCCGAAACACCATATATTTT. The full variable domain, in which reference TRBV2 and TRBJ1-3 provide the parts outside the CDR3, is EPEVTQTPSHQVTQMGQEVILRCVPISNHLYFYWYRQILGQKVEFLVSFYNNEISEKSEIFDDQFSVERPDGSNFTLKIRSTKLEDSAMYFCAISRGQPRNTIYFGEGSWLTVV.